The 14 T cell receptor beta chains presented below share a single source sample, sequenced in a study of blood T cell repertoires in COVID-19. Method: immunoSEQ multiplex PCR; TCRdb's copy keeps in-frame clones and lacks some. The sample comprises some 100,000 clones, 85% to 90% of which are singletons, and approximately 4.8% rests with the top ten. The source material was peripheral blood. These receptors originate from a woman over 75 with active COVID-19.

The chain couples TRBV9 to TRBJ2-7, with 8 nucleotides matching TRBD2. Germline loops: CDR1 SGDLS, CDR2 YYNGEE. V gave up 3 bases and J gave up 7 bases; unmatched junction bases: 12. CDR3 length: 15 residues. The CDR3 sequence: CASSATPAGVREQYF. In DNA, the CDR3 is TGTGCCAGCAGCGCCACCCCAGCGGGAGTAAGGGAGCAGTACTTC.

There are a few counts of this clone. This chain joins TRBV5-5 and TRBJ2-1; weak D call: TRBD1 (6 bases). This CDR3 region has 14 residues. V lost 0 bases to trimming and J lost 3 bases, with 7 bases between them. Germline CDR1 and CDR2: SGHKS and YYEKEE (reference sequence). The CDR3 reads CASSLAGVYNEQFF. CDR3 nucleotide sequence: TGTGCCAGCAGCTTGGCAGGGGTCTACAATGAGCAGTTCTTC.

V usage is TRBV29-1 and J usage is TRBJ2-5; the match to TRBD1 covers 9 bases. J gave up 4 bases and V 7 bases, and 4 bases lay outside the gene matches. In germline, CDR1 is SQVTM, CDR2 ANQGSEA. The CDR3 has 12 amino acids. The CDR3 region has the DNA TGCAGCGGGGACAGGGCCGGAGAGACCCAGTACTTC. This sequence encodes CSGDRAGETQYF.

The V and J genes are TRBV18 and TRBJ1-2; D gene unclear. The V end was cut by 2 bases, the J end by 5 bases, with 18 bases between. CDR3 size: 16 residues. Germline CDR1 KGHSH, CDR2 LQKENI. The CDR3, as DNA: TGTGCCAGCTCACCAAGGGAGGGTCGTATCGGGTATGGCTACACCTTC. It specifies CASSPREGRIGYGYTF. The full variable domain, rest sourced from reference TRBV18 and TRBJ1-2, is NAGVMQNPRHLVRRRGQEARLRCSPMKGHSHVYWYRQLPEEGLKFMVYLQKENIIDESGMPKERFSAEFPKEGPSILRIQQVVRGDSAAYFCASSPREGRIGYGYTFGSGTRLTVV.

The genes are TRBV7-8 and TRBJ2-1; TRBD2 agrees at 8 bases. The V and J ends lost 2 bases and 16 bases, in that order; junction bases with no gene match: 4. Germline CDR1 reads SGHVS; CDR2 reads FQNEAQ. The CDR3 totals 11 residues. Written as DNA, the CDR3 is TGTGCCAGCAGCTTACTAGCGGGTATCTTCTTC. Translated, it gives CASSLLAGIFF.

This chain links TRBV18 with TRBJ2-5; 8 nucleotides agree with TRBD2. Germline CDR1 reads KGHSH; CDR2 reads LQKENI. Unmatched junction bases numbered 3, after V lost 4 bases and J lost 2 bases. The CDR3 is 14 amino acids. CDR3 sequence reads: CASSLGRGQETQYF. CDR3 nucleotides: TGTGCCAGCTCACTCGGGAGGGGACAAGAGACCCAGTACTTC.

The V gene is TRBV18, the J gene TRBJ2-7; D perhaps matches TRBD1 (6 bases). The germline V gene encodes CDR1 KGHSH and CDR2 LQKENI. V lost 0 bases and J lost 0, with 6 bases in between. CDR3 length: 14 residues. CDR3 residues: CASSPPDSSYEQYF. The CDR3 DNA is TGTGCCAGCTCACCACCGGACAGCTCCTACGAGCAGTACTTC.

The chain employs TRBV7-2 and TRBJ2-3, with 7 bases that match TRBD2. The germline gives CDR1 SGHTA, CDR2 FQGNSA. This CDR3 is built from 16 residues. Germline trimming cut 1 base from V and 5 bases from J; bases unmatched to any gene: 9. The CDR3 DNA reads TGTGCCAGCAGCTTAGTGAGCGGGGCAGGTCGAGATACGCAGTATTTT. Amino acids: CASSLVSGAGRDTQYF.

The genes are TRBV6-2 or TRBV6-3 and TRBJ2-1, with 8 bases matching TRBD1. The ends lost 6 bases at V and 5 bases at J; junction bases unmatched: 6. The CDR3 spans 14 residues. CDR1 MNHEY and CDR2 SVGEGT come from the germline V gene. CDR3 amino acids: CASSPGQGNNEQFF. DNA for the CDR3: TGTGCCAGCAGCCCCGGACAGGGAAACAATGAGCAGTTCTTC.

This chain uses TRBV3-1 (or the pseudogene TRBV3-2) with TRBJ2-2; TRBD2 might be the D (5 bases). V lost 2 bases and J 6 bases, leaving 10 bases between the germline ends. Germline V lookup: CDR1 LGHDT, CDR2 YNNKEL (reference sequence). The CDR3 is 14 residues long. CDR3 DNA sequence: TGTGCCAGCAGCCAATCCGAGAGGGCCGGGGAGCTGTTTTTT. Translation gives CASSQSERAGELFF.

This chain connects TRBV5-1 to TRBJ1-4; TRBD1 agrees at 8 bases. Trimming cost V 3 bases and J 8 bases; bases outside gene matches: 9. CDR3 length: 15 residues. The germline CDR1 and CDR2 sequences are SGHRS and YFSETQ. The CDR3 sequence is CASSYEGQGREKLFF. The CDR3 bases are TGCGCCAGCAGCTACGAAGGACAGGGCAGGGAAAAACTGTTTTTT.

The chain couples TRBV3-1 (or the pseudogene TRBV3-2) to TRBJ2-5, with 8 bases matching TRBD2. Unmatched junction bases numbered 6, after V lost 7 bases and J lost 5 bases. The CDR3 is 13 amino acids. In germline, CDR1 is LGHDT, CDR2 YNNKEL (reference sequence). This CDR3 is CASTPTGGETQYF. The CDR3 coding sequence is TGTGCCAGCACCCCGACGGGAGGGGAGACCCAGTACTTC.

This CDR3 reads CASSTLDTYNSPLHF. Written as DNA, the CDR3 is TGTGCCAGCAGTACTCTCGACACTTATAATTCACCCCTCCACTTT. The V and J genes are TRBV28 and TRBJ1-6, with D uncertain. Germline V gene sequence: CDR1 MDHEN, CDR2 SYDVKM. The CDR3 has 15 amino acids. The ends were cut back, 5 bases at V and 4 bases at J, with 12 bases in the middle.

The chain links TRBV27 to TRBJ2-5; 7 nucleotides align to TRBD2. Trimming removed 7 bases from V and 2 bases from J; junction bases left unmatched: 7. The CDR3 has 14 amino acids. In germline, CDR1 is MNHEY, CDR2 SMNVEV (reference sequence). The CDR3 reads CASTSRAGQETQYF. The DNA for the CDR3 is TGTGCCAGCACATCGAGAGCGGGGCAAGAGACCCAGTACTTC.